The 16 T cell receptor beta chains below were found in one sample sequenced in a study of T cell responses to AZD1222 COVID-19 vaccine. Using immunoSEQ multiplex PCR, the repertoire was profiled, and TCRdb retains in-frame clones only, with some absent. The data show roughly 76,000 clones, roughly 84% seen once. The sample consisted of peripheral blood, taken on day 0 of AZD1222 vaccination. All receptors derive from an adult in good health.

V usage is TRBV9 and J usage is TRBJ2-1, with 9 nucleotides matching TRBD2. The germline V gene encodes CDR1 SGDLS and CDR2 YYNGEE. This CDR3 spans 17 amino acids. Trimming took 10 bases from V and 7 from J; bases not matched to a gene: 21. The CDR3, as DNA: TGTGCCTCTTCCGGGCGGGAGGGCCGTTTGGGGACTAATGAGCAGTTCTTC. It translates to CASSGREGRLGTNEQFF.

The genes are TRBV28 and TRBJ2-1, with 9 nucleotides matching TRBD2. Germline V lookup: CDR1 MDHEN, CDR2 SYDVKM. The junction had 17 bases not matched to a gene; V was cut back by 8 bases and J by 9 bases. CDR3 length: 16 amino acids. The chain's CDR3 is CASLTTSGLNPLEQFF. The DNA for the CDR3 is TGTGCCAGCCTCACCACTAGCGGGTTAAATCCCCTTGAGCAGTTCTTC.

The chain is built from TRBV7-3 and TRBJ2-1; 7 bases are shared with TRBD1. Losses at the gene ends were 1 base for V and 8 bases for J; bases not matched to a gene: 2. The CDR3 loop spans 13 amino acids. Per germline, CDR1 SGHTA and CDR2 FQGTGA. CDR3 residues: CASSLRGGDEQFF. The CDR3 region has the DNA TGTGCCAGCAGCTTAAGAGGGGGCGATGAGCAGTTCTTC.

CDR3 sequence: CASSPRQGNSPLHF. The CDR3 nucleotides read TGTGCCAGCAGCCCTCGACAGGGAAATTCACCCCTCCACTTT. V and J are TRBV7-8 and TRBJ1-6, with 7 positions matching TRBD1. The germline V gene encodes CDR1 SGHVS and CDR2 FQNEAQ. The trim removed 5 bases at V and 7 bases at J, leaving 5 bases unmatched. This CDR3 region has 14 residues.

The chain is built from TRBV12-3 or TRBV12-4 and TRBJ1-3; D not resolved. V was pared by 9 bases and J by 4 bases, with 7 bases between. This CDR3 has 11 residues. This CDR3 reads CARRLGNTIYF. For the CDR3, the DNA is TGTGCCAGGAGGCTCGGAAACACCATATATTTT.

The chain recombines TRBV6-5 with TRBJ1-5, with a possible D match to TRBD1 (6 bases). V shed 0 bases and J shed 3 bases, with 12 bases lying between them. This CDR3 region has 16 residues. In germline, CDR1 is MNHEY, CDR2 SVGAGI. The CDR3 is CASSYSEGGYNQPQHF. The CDR3 nucleotides read TGTGCCAGCAGTTACTCGGAGGGGGGGTACAATCAGCCCCAGCATTTT.

This clone was picked up one time. The genes are TRBV6-5 and TRBJ2-7; the D is unclear. V lost 6 bases and J lost 0, with 9 bases in between. CDR1 and CDR2 (germline): MNHEY, SVGAGI. The CDR3 has 13 residues. CDR3 region: CASRGASSYEQYV. The CDR3 DNA reads TGTGCCAGCAGGGGCGCGAGCTCCTACGAGCAGTACGTC.

This sequence joins TRBV25-1 and TRBJ2-5, with D possibly TRBD1 on 5 matching bases. This CDR3 has 17 residues. Per the germline V gene, CDR1 is MGHDK and CDR2 is SYGVNS. V gave up 2 bases and J gave up 3 bases, with 19 bases separating them. The CDR3 DNA sequence: TGTGCCAGCAGTGAACGTAATCTAGGGGATTTGAAAGAGACCCAGTACTTC. Translation gives CASSERNLGDLKETQYF.

This sequence joins TRBV12-5 and TRBJ2-2; the D gene could be TRBD1 or TRBD2 (5 bases each). Germline V CDR1 and CDR2: LGHNT, FRNRAP. Trimming left V 7 bases short and J 7 bases short, with 10 bases between. CDR3 length: 12 residues. The DNA of the CDR3 is TGTGCTAGTGCCCGAGGGGTCGGGGAGCTGTTTTTT. Its protein is CASARGVGELFF.

The CDR3, as DNA: TGTGCCAGCAGTTTCAGCGGGACTGAGCAGTTCTTC. Protein sequence: CASSFSGTEQFF. This chain joins TRBV12-3 or TRBV12-4 and TRBJ2-1, with 7 bases fitting TRBD2. This CDR3 spans 12 amino acids. Trimming removed 3 bases from V and 9 bases from J; junction bases left unmatched: 2.

The gene calls are TRBV7-3 and TRBJ2-1; D perhaps matches TRBD2 (5 bases). V shed 1 base and J shed 8 bases, with 12 bases lying between them. Germline CDR1 and CDR2: SGHTA and FQGTGA. This CDR3 region has 14 residues. CDR3 nucleotide sequence: TGTGCCAGCAGCTTAAGGTTCGGAGGCGATGAGCAGTTCTTC. It yields the protein CASSLRFGGDEQFF.

The V call is TRBV7-9, the J call TRBJ2-1, with D perhaps matching TRBD1 (6 bases). Per germline, CDR1 SEHNR and CDR2 FQNEAQ (reference sequence). The germline V and J ends were trimmed by 5 bases and 0 bases, with 11 bases remaining between them. The CDR3 sequence is 15 residues long. For the CDR3, the DNA is TGTGCCAGCAGCGGGGACAAGAGCTCCTACAATGAGCAGTTCTTC. Translated: CASSGDKSSYNEQFF.

J is TRBJ2-1 and V is TRBV7-9; D unresolved. CDR3 length: 15 residues. V was shortened by 4 bases and J by 0 bases, with 10 bases between the two germline ends. Germline V gives CDR1 SEHNR, CDR2 FQNEAQ (reference sequence). In DNA form, the CDR3 reads TGTGCCAGCAGCTATCCGACGTCCTCCTACAATGAGCAGTTCTTC. Its translation is CASSYPTSSYNEQFF. The variable domain in full, completed from reference TRBV7-9 and TRBJ2-1, reads DTGVSQNPRHKITKRGQNVTFRCDPISEHNRLYWYRQTLGQGPEFLTYFQNEAQLEKSRLLSDRFSAERPKGSFSTLEIQRTEQGDSAMYLCASSYPTSSYNEQFFGPGTRLTVL.

This clone was seen only a few times. The V gene is TRBV6-5, the J gene TRBJ2-5; possibly TRBD1 or TRBD2 for D (5 bases each). The V end was cut by 6 bases, the J end by 9 bases, with 14 bases between. Germline loops: CDR1 MNHEY, CDR2 SVGAGI. This CDR3 is 12 amino acids long. The chain's CDR3 is CASRFGTQAQYF. The CDR3 coding sequence is TGTGCCAGCAGATTCGGGACCCAGGCCCAGTACTTC.

This rearrangement joins TRBV4-1 to TRBJ2-3; 10 bases are shared with TRBD2. CDR3 size: 16 residues. Losses at the gene ends were 0 bases for V and 8 bases for J; bases not matched to a gene: 8. The germline CDR1 and CDR2 sequences are MGHRA and YSYEKL. The CDR3 here is CASSQEERGGLATQYF. Here the CDR3 DNA reads TGCGCCAGCAGCCAAGAGGAGCGGGGGGGCCTGGCTACGCAGTATTTT.

The V call is TRBV19, the J call TRBJ1-6; TRBD1 aligns across 7 bases. Losses at the gene ends were 0 bases for V and 1 base for J; bases not matched to a gene: 6. Germline CDR1 reads LNHDA; CDR2 reads SQIVND (reference sequence). The CDR3 runs 18 residues. In nucleotides, the CDR3 is TGTGCCAGTAGTATAGACGGGACAGAGAGTTCCTATAATTCACCCCTCCACTTT. It encodes CASSIDGTESSYNSPLHF.